These T cell receptor beta chains were read from a single sample in a study of blood T cell repertoires in COVID-19. The repertoire was sequenced with immunoSEQ multiplex PCR; TCRdb's copy has only in-frame clones and lacks some. In the table there are about 270,000 clones, roughly 89% of which are singletons. Specimen: peripheral blood. These receptors were taken from a man in his forties or fifties with acute or convalescent COVID-19. The CDR3 runs from the conserved cysteine through the conserved F or W. Fields, in order: J gene, D gene, V gene, CDR3 length, clone size, CDR3 protein, CDR3 DNA. D genes are given only for firm matches. Part of the rows lack a size; the others show once, few, many or a class for expanded clones.

TRBJ2-2	TRBD2	TRBV5-1	15	.	CASSGLAGAAGELFF	TGCGCCAGCAGCGGACTAGCGGGGGCGGCCGGGGAGCTGTTTTTT
TRBJ2-6	.	TRBV5-8	14	.	CASSFLAGANVLTF	TGTGCCAGCAGCTTCTTAGCTGGGGCCAACGTCCTGACTTTC
TRBJ1-2	.	TRBV19	13	.	CASRDGVDFGYTF	TGTGCCAGTAGGGACGGGGTGGACTTTGGCTACACCTTC
TRBJ1-1	.	TRBV14	15	.	CASSPHRGLNTEAFF	TGTGCCAGCAGCCCACACCGGGGGTTGAACACTGAAGCTTTCTTT
TRBJ1-1	TRBD1	TRBV6-4	13	.	CASSDQGGTEAFF	TGTGCCAGCAGTGACCAGGGGGGTACTGAAGCTTTCTTT
TRBJ2-1	TRBD2	TRBV18	15	once	CASSPTSGDYNEQFF	TGTGCCAGCTCACCAACCAGCGGGGACTACAATGAGCAGTTCTTC
TRBJ2-3	.	TRBV21-1	15	.	CASNPAGGRADTQYF	TGTGCCAGCAACCCAGCGGGGGGTAGGGCAGATACGCAGTATTTT
TRBJ2-1	.	TRBV3-1/TRBV3-2	15	.	CASSQAGSLFGEQFF	TGTGCCAGCAGCCAAGCCGGGTCTCTCTTCGGAGAGCAGTTCTTC
TRBJ2-7	.	TRBV3-1/TRBV3-2	12	.	CASSQSFGEQYF	TGTGCCAGCAGCCAATCCTTCGGCGAGCAGTACTTC
TRBJ1-1	.	TRBV30	11	.	CAWWGGVGAFF	TGTGCCTGGTGGGGGGGCGTGGGAGCTTTCTTT
TRBJ2-2	.	TRBV5-1	16	.	CASSSGESGITGELFF	TGCGCCAGCAGCTCAGGTGAGTCAGGGATCACCGGGGAGCTGTTTTTT
TRBJ2-1	TRBD1	TRBV6-4	13	.	CASSEDRGSEQFF	TGTGCCAGCAGTGAAGACAGGGGGTCTGAGCAGTTCTTC
TRBJ1-3	.	TRBV2	14	.	CASSGEIPGNTIYF	TGTGCCAGCAGTGGGGAGATCCCGGGAAACACCATATATTTT
TRBJ1-2	.	TRBV5-4	13	.	CASSNSGAYGYTF	TGTGCCAGCAGCAACTCAGGGGCCTATGGCTACACCTTC
TRBJ1-6	.	TRBV6-1	16	.	CASSEEGPLYNSPLHF	TGTGCCAGCAGTGAGGAGGGGCCCCTTTATAATTCACCCCTCCACTTT
TRBJ2-5	TRBD2	TRBV3-1/TRBV3-2	16	.	CASSFSGRTTQETQYF	TGTGCCAGCAGCTTCAGCGGGAGGACGACTCAAGAGACCCAGTACTTC
TRBJ1-2	TRBD1	TRBV3-1/TRBV3-2	13	.	CASSEGQISGYTF	TGTGCCAGCAGCGAGGGACAGATCAGCGGCTACACCTTC
TRBJ2-7	.	TRBV30	14	.	CAWSAPPSSYEQYF	TGTGCCTGGAGTGCCCCCCCGAGCTCCTACGAGCAGTACTTC
TRBJ2-7	TRBD2	TRBV20-1	15	.	CSASRGTSGFYEQYF	TGCAGTGCTAGTCGCGGGACTAGCGGGTTCTACGAGCAGTACTTC
TRBJ2-3	.	TRBV2	12	.	CASSEEAAWLYF	TGTGCCAGCAGTGAGGAGGCAGCCTGGTTGTATTTT
TRBJ1-2	.	TRBV5-6	13	few	CASSSTDRTAYTF	TGTGCCAGCAGCTCAACCGACAGAACGGCCTACACCTTC
TRBJ2-3	.	TRBV5-1	15	.	CASSVLDSTTDTQYF	TGCGCCAGCAGCGTCCTGGACTCTACCACAGATACGCAGTATTTT
TRBJ1-1	TRBD1	TRBV30	13	.	CAWTFNRGHGAFF	TGTGCCTGGACTTTTAACAGGGGACACGGAGCTTTCTTT
TRBJ2-7	TRBD2	TRBV6-6	15	once	CASSYEGGRGYEQYF	TGTGCCAGCAGTTATGAGGGCGGGCGGGGGTACGAGCAGTACTTC
TRBJ2-7	.	TRBV29-1	13	.	CSVVRDTPYEQYF	TGCAGCGTTGTAAGGGACACTCCCTACGAGCAGTACTTC
TRBJ2-1	TRBD2	TRBV5-1	15	.	CASSSGLAGAYEQFF	TGCGCCAGCAGCTCCGGACTAGCGGGGGCCTATGAGCAGTTCTTC
TRBJ2-5	TRBD2	TRBV3-1/TRBV3-2	15	few	CASSQGGGTGETQYF	TGTGCCAGCAGCCAAGGCGGGGGGACCGGGGAGACCCAGTACTTC
TRBJ1-4	.	TRBV27	16	.	CASRDTTGRTNEKLFF	TGTGCCAGCAGGGATACAACAGGGAGAACTAATGAAAAACTGTTTTTT
TRBJ2-7	.	TRBV7-6	17	.	CASSLELFETAGYEQYF	TGTGCCAGCAGCTTAGAGTTATTTGAGACAGCGGGCTACGAGCAGTACTTC
TRBJ1-6	.	TRBV4-1	15	.	CASSQQGKDNSPLHF	TGCGCCAGCAGCCAACAGGGGAAGGATAATTCACCCCTCCACTTT
TRBJ1-1	.	TRBV6-5	12	.	CASRLMTGEAFF	TGTGCCAGCAGGCTGATGACAGGAGAAGCTTTCTTT
TRBJ2-7	.	TRBV13	14	large	CASSLEGQGYEQYF	TGTGCCAGCAGCTTAGAAGGTCAGGGCTACGAGCAGTACTTC
TRBJ1-2	TRBD1	TRBV3-1/TRBV3-2	15	.	CASSQNPGTGNGYTF	TGTGCCAGCAGCCAAAATCCCGGGACAGGGAATGGCTACACCTTC
TRBJ2-3	TRBD2	TRBV11-2	12	.	CASSPDRVRGDF	TGTGCCAGCAGCCCGGATCGCGTACGGGGGGATTTT
TRBJ2-5	.	TRBV18	13	.	CASSPGVGETQYF	TGTGCCAGCTCTCCGGGAGTGGGGGAGACCCAGTACTTC
TRBJ2-3	.	TRBV6-1	16	.	CASSEASRLRTDTQYF	TGTGCCAGCAGTGAAGCGTCGAGGTTGCGCACAGATACGCAGTATTTT
TRBJ2-5	TRBD2	TRBV5-1	16	.	CASSLGGLAGEGTQYF	TGCGCCAGCAGCTTGGGGGGACTAGCGGGCGAGGGGACCCAGTACTTC
TRBJ1-1	.	TRBV3-1/TRBV3-2	14	few	CASSQVGVNTEAFF	TGTGCCAGCAGCCAAGTAGGGGTGAACACTGAAGCTTTCTTT
TRBJ1-2	.	TRBV19	15	.	CASTPGRQGNYGYTF	TGTGCCAGTACTCCCGGGCGGCAGGGGAACTATGGCTACACCTTC
TRBJ2-5	TRBD2	TRBV5-1	14	.	CASSLGAGQETQYF	TGCGCCAGCAGCTTGGGAGCGGGGCAAGAGACCCAGTACTTC
TRBJ1-2	TRBD1	TRBV18	16	.	CASSPGSRGLVNGYTF	TGTGCCAGCTCACCAGGAAGTAGGGGGCTTGTTAATGGCTACACCTTC
TRBJ2-3	TRBD2	TRBV7-8	15	.	CASSLSGPLADTQYF	TGTGCCAGCAGCCTTAGCGGGCCTCTGGCAGATACGCAGTATTTT
TRBJ2-5	.	TRBV11-1	14	.	CASSLEVLAETQYF	TGTGCCAGCAGCTTAGAAGTCTTAGCGGAGACCCAGTACTTC
TRBJ1-5	.	TRBV7-6	15	.	CASSLGQASNQPQHF	TGTGCCAGCAGCTTAGGGCAGGCAAGCAATCAGCCCCAGCATTTT
TRBJ2-3	.	TRBV11-2	14	.	CASSPGALGDTQYF	TGTGCCAGCAGCCCCGGAGCATTAGGCGATACGCAGTATTTT
TRBJ1-2	.	TRBV2	17	.	CASSEAPWGGNNYGYTF	TGTGCCAGCAGTGAAGCGCCCTGGGGGGGAAATAACTATGGCTACACCTTC
TRBJ1-1	TRBD1	TRBV5-4	14	.	CASSSTGVNTEAFF	TGTGCCAGCAGCTCGACAGGGGTGAACACTGAAGCTTTCTTT
TRBJ1-5	.	TRBV28	16	.	CASSLNQGYNNQPQHF	TGTGCCAGCAGTTTAAACCAGGGGTACAACAATCAGCCCCAGCATTTT
TRBJ2-7	.	TRBV12-3/TRBV12-4	11	.	CASSPRVEQYF	TGTGCCAGCAGTCCGCGGGTAGAGCAGTACTTC
TRBJ2-3	.	TRBV12-3/TRBV12-4	12	.	CASRRPGVEQYF	TGTGCCAGCAGACGCCCCGGGGTTGAGCAGTATTTT
TRBJ1-1	TRBD1	TRBV2	17	.	CASSDPLQGGLNTEAFF	TGTGCCAGCAGTGACCCTCTACAGGGGGGCCTGAACACTGAAGCTTTCTTT
TRBJ2-1	.	TRBV19	17	.	CASSNPSGGLSYNEQFF	TGTGCCAGTAGTAACCCCTCTGGGGGCCTCTCCTACAATGAGCAGTTCTTC
TRBJ1-5	TRBD1	TRBV4-1	18	.	CASSQDPPTGWGNQPQHF	TGCGCCAGCAGCCAAGATCCCCCGACAGGGTGGGGCAATCAGCCCCAGCATTTT
TRBJ1-1	.	TRBV3-1/TRBV3-2	15	many	CASSQGGDMNTEAFF	TGTGCCAGCAGCCAAGGTGGGGACATGAACACTGAAGCTTTCTTT
TRBJ2-2	.	TRBV4-2	13	once	CASSPPRTGELFF	TGTGCCAGCAGCCCCCCTCGGACCGGGGAGCTGTTTTTT
TRBJ2-1	.	TRBV5-6	15	.	CASSLVGGANNEQFF	TGTGCCAGCAGCTTGGTGGGCGGGGCTAACAATGAGCAGTTCTTC
TRBJ2-2	TRBD2	TRBV4-2	17	.	CASSQDKASGNTGELFF	TGTGCCAGCAGCCAAGATAAGGCTAGCGGAAACACCGGGGAGCTGTTTTTT
TRBJ1-2	.	TRBV14	15	.	CASSQSQGPVNGYTF	TGTGCCAGCAGCCAATCCCAGGGGCCAGTCAATGGCTACACCTTC
TRBJ1-1	.	TRBV5-5	13	.	CASSFSRDTEAFF	TGTGCCAGCAGCTTTTCCAGGGACACTGAAGCTTTCTTT